These T cell receptor beta chains were read from a single sample in a study of OX40 agonist ivuxolimab in advanced cancers. Assay: immunoSEQ multiplex PCR; the TCRdb copy retains only in-frame clones and omits some. The sample includes some 86,000 clones, about 86% seen only once; the top ten take 6.5%. Sample: CD4+ or CD8+ T cells sorted from blood, taken in a trial of the OX40 agonist ivuxolimab. The origin of the receptors is an adult with an advanced solid tumor such as melanoma, head and neck, liver or kidney cancer. The conserved cysteine and the conserved F or W are not part of the CDR3 here. Fields, in order: D gene, V gene, CDR3 protein. A D gene is named only where the DNA matches it firmly.

- | TRBV7-3 | ASSLSAAGTEAF
TRBD2 | TRBV2 | ASRNSGGETQY
- | TRBV27 | ASSITVASLYTDTQY
- | TRBV18 | ASSPTGSAANSPLH
- | TRBV7-6 | ASSLGDEAYEQY
TRBD2 | TRBV6-1 | ATLPGLAREQY
- | TRBV7-7 | ASRPGNYGYT
TRBD2 | TRBV19 | ASSSGLAPYNEQF
TRBD2 | TRBV7-9 | ASSSGTSGGADTQY
TRBD1 | TRBV5-8 | ASSLPGQSLSNQPQH
- | TRBV18 | ASSPPQGETQY
- | TRBV27 | ASRRGPNTGELF